This TCR beta chain was captured by sequencing in a study of CD8 T cells in Susac syndrome. The CDR3 has 16 amino acids. V was pared by 0 bases and J by 3 bases, with 12 bases between. Germline assignment: CDR1 LGHDT and CDR2 YNNKEL (reference sequence). Sequencing targeted TCR beta in T cells from blood (CD8+ and CD4+). Random-hexamer reverse transcription was applied to about 0.45 to 1 ug RNA. Across 54 Vbeta and 13 Jbeta, immunoSEQ multiplex PCR amplified TCR beta CDR3. TCRdb passed the immunoSEQ multiplex PCR reads through MiXCR, listing each CDR3 protein once. Of 210,000 or so distinct CDR3 sequences in the sample, 94% are singletons; the top ten hold about 0.14%.

The receptor was derived from a human donor with Susac syndrome. Sequencing was performed on CD4+ T cells from PBMCs. The V call is TRBV3-1, the J call TRBJ1-5; D might be TRBD1 (6 bases). CDR3 loop: CASSQDLPGANQPQHF. The CDR3 DNA sequence: TGTGCCAGCAGCCAAGATTTACCAGGGGCCAATCAGCCCCAGCATTTT.